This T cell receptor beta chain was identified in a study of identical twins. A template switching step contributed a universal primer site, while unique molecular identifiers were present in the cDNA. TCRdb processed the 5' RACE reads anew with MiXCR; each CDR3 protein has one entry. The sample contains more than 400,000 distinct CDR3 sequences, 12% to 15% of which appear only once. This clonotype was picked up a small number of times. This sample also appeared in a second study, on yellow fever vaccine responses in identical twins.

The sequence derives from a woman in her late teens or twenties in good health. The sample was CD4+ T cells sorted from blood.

DNA for the CDR3: TGCAGCGTCCGGGACAGGGGTGGAGAAAAACTGTTTTTT. It yields the protein CSVRDRGGEKLFF. V gene TRBV29-1 combines with J gene TRBJ1-4, with TRBD1 matching over 10 bases. The CDR3 sequence is 13 residues long. Germline CDR1 reads SQVTM; CDR2 reads ANQGSEA. V dropped 6 bases and J dropped 8; count of bases not matched to a gene: 6.